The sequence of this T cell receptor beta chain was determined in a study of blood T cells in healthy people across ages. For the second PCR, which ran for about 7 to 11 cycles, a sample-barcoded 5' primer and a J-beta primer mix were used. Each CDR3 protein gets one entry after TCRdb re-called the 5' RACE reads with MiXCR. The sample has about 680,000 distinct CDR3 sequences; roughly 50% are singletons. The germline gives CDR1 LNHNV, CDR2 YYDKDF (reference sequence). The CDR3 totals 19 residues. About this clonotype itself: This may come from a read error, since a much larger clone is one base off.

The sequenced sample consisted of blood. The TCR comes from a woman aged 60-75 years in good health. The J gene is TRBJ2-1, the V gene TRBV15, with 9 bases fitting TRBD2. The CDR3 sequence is CATSRDVTGGTSKYKEQFF. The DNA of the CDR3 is TGTGCCACCAGCAGAGATGTGACCGGTGGGACTAGCAAGTACAAGGAGCAGTTCTTC.